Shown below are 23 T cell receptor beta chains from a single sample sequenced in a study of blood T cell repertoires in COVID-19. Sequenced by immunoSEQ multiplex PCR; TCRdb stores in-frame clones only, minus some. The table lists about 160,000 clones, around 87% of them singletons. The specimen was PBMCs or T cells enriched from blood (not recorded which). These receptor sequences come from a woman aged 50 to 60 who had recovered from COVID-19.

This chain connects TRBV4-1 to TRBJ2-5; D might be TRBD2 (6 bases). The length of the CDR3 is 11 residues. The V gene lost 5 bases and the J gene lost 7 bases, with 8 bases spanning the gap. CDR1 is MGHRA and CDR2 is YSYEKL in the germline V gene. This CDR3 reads CASSYGGTQYF. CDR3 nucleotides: TGCGCCAGCAGCTACGGGGGGACCCAGTACTTC.

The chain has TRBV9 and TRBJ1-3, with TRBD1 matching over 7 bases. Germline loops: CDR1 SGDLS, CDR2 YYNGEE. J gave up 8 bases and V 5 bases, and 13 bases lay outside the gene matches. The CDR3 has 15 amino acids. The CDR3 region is CASSRGPTGEYTIYF. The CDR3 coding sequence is TGTGCCAGCAGTCGTGGGCCAACAGGGGAATACACCATATATTTT.

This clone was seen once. The DNA for the CDR3 is TGCGCCAGCAGCTTGGCTGGGACAGCCTACGAGCAGTACTTC. This codes for CASSLAGTAYEQYF. This chain joins TRBV5-1 and TRBJ2-7; 7 bases align to TRBD1. The CDR3 contains 14 residues. Losses at the gene ends were 0 bases for V and 2 bases for J; bases not matched to a gene: 2. CDR1 is SGHRS and CDR2 is YFSETQ in the germline V gene.

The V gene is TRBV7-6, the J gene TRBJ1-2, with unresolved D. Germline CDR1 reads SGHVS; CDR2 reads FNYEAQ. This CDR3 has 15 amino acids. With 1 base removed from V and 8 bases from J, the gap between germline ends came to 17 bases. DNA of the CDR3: TGTGCCAGCAGCTTAGGGCCAAGTACTTCGGAGGGCTACACCTTC. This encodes CASSLGPSTSEGYTF. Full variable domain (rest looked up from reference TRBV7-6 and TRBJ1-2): GAGVSQSPRYKVTKRGQDVALRCDPISGHVSLYWYRQALGQGPEFLTYFNYEAQQDKSGLPNDRFSAERPEGSISTLTIQRTEQRDSAMYRCASSLGPSTSEGYTFGSGTRLTVV.

The CDR3 nucleotides read TGTGCCAGCAGGGGAGCGGCGGGGGGGAACAATGAGCAGTTCTTC. It translates to CASRGAAGGNNEQFF. This chain uses TRBV11-2 with TRBJ2-1, with 9 bases aligning to TRBD2. Germline-derived CDR1 and CDR2 are SGHAT and FQNNGV. The trim removed 6 bases at V and 5 bases at J, leaving 8 bases unmatched. The CDR3 runs 15 residues.

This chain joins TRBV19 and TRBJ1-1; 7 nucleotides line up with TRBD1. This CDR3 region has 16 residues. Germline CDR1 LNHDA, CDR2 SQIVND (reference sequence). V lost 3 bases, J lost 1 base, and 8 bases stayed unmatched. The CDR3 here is CASSIGQGQANTEAFF. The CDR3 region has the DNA TGTGCCAGTAGTATTGGTCAAGGACAGGCGAACACTGAAGCTTTCTTT.

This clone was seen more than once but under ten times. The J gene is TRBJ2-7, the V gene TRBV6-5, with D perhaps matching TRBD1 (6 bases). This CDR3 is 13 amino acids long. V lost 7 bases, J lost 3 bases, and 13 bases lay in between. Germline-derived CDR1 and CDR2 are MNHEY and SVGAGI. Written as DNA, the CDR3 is TGTGCCAGCACTAGGACAGAGGGCTACGAGCAGTACTTC. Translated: CASTRTEGYEQYF.

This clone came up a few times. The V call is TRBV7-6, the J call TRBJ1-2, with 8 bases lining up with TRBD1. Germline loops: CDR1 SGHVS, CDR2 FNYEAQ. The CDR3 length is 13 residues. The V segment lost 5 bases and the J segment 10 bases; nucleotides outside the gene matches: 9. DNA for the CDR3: TGTGCCAGCAGCCCCGGACAGGGTGCAGACTACACCTTC. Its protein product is CASSPGQGADYTF.

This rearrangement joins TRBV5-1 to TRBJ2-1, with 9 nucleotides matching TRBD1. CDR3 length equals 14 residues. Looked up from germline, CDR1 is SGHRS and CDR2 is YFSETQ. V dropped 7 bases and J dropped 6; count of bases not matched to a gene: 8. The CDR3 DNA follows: TGCGCCAGCGGACGGGACAGGGTGGCCAATGAGCAGTTCTTC. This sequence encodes CASGRDRVANEQFF.

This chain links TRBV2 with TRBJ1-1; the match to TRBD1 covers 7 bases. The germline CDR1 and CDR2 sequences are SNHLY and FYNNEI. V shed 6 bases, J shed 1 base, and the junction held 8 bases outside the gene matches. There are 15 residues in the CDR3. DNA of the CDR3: TGTGCCAGCAGCCTGACAGGGAACGAGAACACTGAAGCTTTCTTT. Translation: CASSLTGNENTEAFF.

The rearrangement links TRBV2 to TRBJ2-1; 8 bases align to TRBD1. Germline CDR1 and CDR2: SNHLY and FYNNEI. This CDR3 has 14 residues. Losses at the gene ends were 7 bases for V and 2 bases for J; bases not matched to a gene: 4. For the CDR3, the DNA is TGTGCCAGCATCGACAGGGGAACCTACAATGAGCAGTTCTTC. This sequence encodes CASIDRGTYNEQFF.

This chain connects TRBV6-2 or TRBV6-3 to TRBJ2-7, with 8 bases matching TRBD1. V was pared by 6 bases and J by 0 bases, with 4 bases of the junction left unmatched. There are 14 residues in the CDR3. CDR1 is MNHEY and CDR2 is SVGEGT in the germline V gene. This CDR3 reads CASSWTGSSYEQYF. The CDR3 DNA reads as TGTGCCAGCAGCTGGACAGGGAGCTCCTACGAGCAGTACTTC.

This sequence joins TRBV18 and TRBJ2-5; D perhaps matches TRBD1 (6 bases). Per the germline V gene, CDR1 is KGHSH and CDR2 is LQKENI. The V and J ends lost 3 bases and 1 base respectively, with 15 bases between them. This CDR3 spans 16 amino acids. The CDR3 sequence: CASSPRRGQTQETQYF. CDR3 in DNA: TGTGCCAGCTCACCCCGCAGAGGACAGACCCAAGAGACCCAGTACTTC.

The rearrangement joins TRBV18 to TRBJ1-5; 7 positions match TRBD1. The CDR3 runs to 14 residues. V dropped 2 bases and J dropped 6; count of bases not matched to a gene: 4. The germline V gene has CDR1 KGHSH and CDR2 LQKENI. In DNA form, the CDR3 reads TGTGCCAGCTCACCAGACAGGGAAGTTCAGCCCCAGCATTTT. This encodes CASSPDREVQPQHF. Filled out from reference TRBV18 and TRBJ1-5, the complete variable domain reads NAGVMQNPRHLVRRRGQEARLRCSPMKGHSHVYWYRQLPEEGLKFMVYLQKENIIDESGMPKERFSAEFPKEGPSILRIQQVVRGDSAAYFCASSPDREVQPQHFGDGTRLSIL.

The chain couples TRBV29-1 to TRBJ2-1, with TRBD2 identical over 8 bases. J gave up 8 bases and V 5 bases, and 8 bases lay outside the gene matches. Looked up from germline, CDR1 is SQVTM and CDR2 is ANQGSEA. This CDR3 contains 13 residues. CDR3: CSVQGGGLDEQFF. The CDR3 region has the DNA TGCAGCGTTCAGGGCGGGGGGTTGGATGAGCAGTTCTTC.

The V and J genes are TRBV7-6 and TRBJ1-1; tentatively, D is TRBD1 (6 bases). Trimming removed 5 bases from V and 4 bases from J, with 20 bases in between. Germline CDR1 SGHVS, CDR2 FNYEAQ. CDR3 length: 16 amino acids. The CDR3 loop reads CASSMGLGGPGTEAFF. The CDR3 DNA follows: TGTGCCAGCAGCATGGGGTTAGGGGGTCCAGGCACTGAAGCTTTCTTT.

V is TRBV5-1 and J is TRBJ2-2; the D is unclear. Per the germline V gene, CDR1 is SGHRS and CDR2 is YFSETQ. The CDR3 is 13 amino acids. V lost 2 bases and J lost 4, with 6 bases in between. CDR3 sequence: CASSFPSTGELFF. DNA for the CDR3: TGCGCCAGCAGCTTTCCTAGCACCGGGGAGCTGTTTTTT.

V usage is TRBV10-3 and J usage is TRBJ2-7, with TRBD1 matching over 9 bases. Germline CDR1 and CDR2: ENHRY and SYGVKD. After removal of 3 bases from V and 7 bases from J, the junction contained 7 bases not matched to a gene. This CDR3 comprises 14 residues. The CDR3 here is CAISERTGAEEQYF. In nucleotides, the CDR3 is TGTGCCATCAGTGAACGGACAGGGGCGGAAGAGCAGTACTTC.

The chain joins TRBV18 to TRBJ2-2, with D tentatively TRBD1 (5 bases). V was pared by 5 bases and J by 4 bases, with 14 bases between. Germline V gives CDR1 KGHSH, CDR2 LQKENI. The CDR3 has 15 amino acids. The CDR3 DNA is TGTGCCAGCTCAACAAGGGTTGACAGCACCGGGGAGCTGTTTTTT. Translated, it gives CASSTRVDSTGELFF.

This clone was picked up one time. CDR3 residues: CSVEDGGRSSYNEQFF. The CDR3, as DNA: TGCAGCGTTGAAGATGGCGGCAGAAGCTCCTACAATGAGCAGTTCTTC. The J gene is TRBJ2-1, the V gene TRBV29-1; D remains ambiguous. The CDR3 has 16 amino acids. Between the trimmed V and J ends, which lost 0 bases and 0 bases, there was a span of 12 bases. Per germline, CDR1 SQVTM and CDR2 ANQGSEA.

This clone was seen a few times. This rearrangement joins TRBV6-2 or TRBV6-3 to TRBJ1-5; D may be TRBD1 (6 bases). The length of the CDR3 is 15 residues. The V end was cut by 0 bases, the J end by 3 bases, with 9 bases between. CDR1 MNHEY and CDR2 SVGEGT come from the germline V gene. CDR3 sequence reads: CASSYSGGFNQPQHF. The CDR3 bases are TGTGCCAGCAGTTACTCTGGGGGCTTCAATCAGCCCCAGCATTTT.

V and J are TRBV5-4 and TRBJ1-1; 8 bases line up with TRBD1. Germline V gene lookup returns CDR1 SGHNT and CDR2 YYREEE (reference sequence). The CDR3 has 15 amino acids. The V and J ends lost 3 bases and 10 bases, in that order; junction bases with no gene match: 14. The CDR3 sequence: CASSYVGQETKLAFF. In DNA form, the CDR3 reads TGTGCCAGCAGCTACGTGGGACAGGAGACCAAGTTAGCTTTCTTT.

The CDR3 here is CASSLTYRTHEAFF. In nucleotides, the CDR3 is TGTGCCAGCAGCTTGACCTACAGGACGCATGAAGCTTTCTTT. The chain joins TRBV11-2 to TRBJ1-1, with a possible D match to TRBD1 (5 bases). The germline V gene encodes CDR1 SGHAT and CDR2 FQNNGV. This CDR3 is built from 14 residues. Trimming took off 3 bases at V and 7 bases at J, with 15 bases between the two ends. Variable domain in full (rest from reference TRBV11-2 and TRBJ1-1): EAGVAQSPRYKIIEKRQSVAFWCNPISGHATLYWYQQILGQGPKLLIQFQNNGVVDDSQLPKDRFSAERLKGVDSTLKIQPAKLEDSAVYLCASSLTYRTHEAFFGQGTRLTVV.